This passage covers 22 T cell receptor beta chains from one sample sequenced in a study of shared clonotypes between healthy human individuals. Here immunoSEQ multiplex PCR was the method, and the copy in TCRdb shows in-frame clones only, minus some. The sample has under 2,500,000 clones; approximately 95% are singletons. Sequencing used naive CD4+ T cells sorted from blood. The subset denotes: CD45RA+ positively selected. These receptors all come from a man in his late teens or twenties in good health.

The CDR3, as DNA: TGTGCCAGCAGCTTGGGACAGGGGGACTTAGAGACCCAGTACTTC. Its translation is CASSLGQGDLETQYF. This rearrangement joins TRBV25-1 to TRBJ2-5; 11 nucleotides agree with TRBD1. CDR1 is MGHDK and CDR2 is SYGVNS in the germline V gene. The trim removed 6 bases at V and 4 bases at J, leaving 7 bases unmatched. This CDR3 has 15 residues.

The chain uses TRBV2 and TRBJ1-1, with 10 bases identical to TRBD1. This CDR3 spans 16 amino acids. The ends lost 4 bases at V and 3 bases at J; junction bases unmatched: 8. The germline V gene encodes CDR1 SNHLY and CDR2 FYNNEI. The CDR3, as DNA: TGTGCCAGCAGTGTACCCCGGGACAGGGGAGACACTGAAGCTTTCTTT. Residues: CASSVPRDRGDTEAFF.

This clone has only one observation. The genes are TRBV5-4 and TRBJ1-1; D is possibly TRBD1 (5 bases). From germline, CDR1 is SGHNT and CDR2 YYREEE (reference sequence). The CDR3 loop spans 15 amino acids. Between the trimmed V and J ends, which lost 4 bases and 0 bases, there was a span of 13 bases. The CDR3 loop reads CASSQSLGLNTEAFF. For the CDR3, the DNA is TGTGCCAGCAGCCAGAGTCTGGGACTGAACACTGAAGCTTTCTTT.

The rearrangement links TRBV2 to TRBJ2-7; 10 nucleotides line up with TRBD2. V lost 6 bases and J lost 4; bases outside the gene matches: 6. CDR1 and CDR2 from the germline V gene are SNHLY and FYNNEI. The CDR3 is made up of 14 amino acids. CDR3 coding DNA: TGTGCCAGCAGAAGAGCGGGGGGGACTTACGAGCAGTACTTC. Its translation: CASRRAGGTYEQYF. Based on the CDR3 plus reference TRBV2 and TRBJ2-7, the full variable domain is EPEVTQTPSHQVTQMGQEVILRCVPISNHLYFYWYRQILGQKVEFLVSFYNNEISEKSEIFDDQFSVERPDGSNFTLKIRSTKLEDSAMYFCASRRAGGTYEQYFGPGTRLTVT.

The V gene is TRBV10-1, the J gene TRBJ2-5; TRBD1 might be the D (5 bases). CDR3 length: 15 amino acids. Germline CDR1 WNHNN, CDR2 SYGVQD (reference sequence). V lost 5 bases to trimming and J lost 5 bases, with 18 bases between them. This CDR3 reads CASSPDRKRVETQYF. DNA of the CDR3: TGCGCCAGCAGTCCTGACAGAAAAAGAGTTGAGACCCAGTACTTC.

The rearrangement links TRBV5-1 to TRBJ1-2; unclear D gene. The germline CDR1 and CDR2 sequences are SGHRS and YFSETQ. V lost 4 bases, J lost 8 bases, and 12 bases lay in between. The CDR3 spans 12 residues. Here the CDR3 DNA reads TGCGCCAGCAGCGGTGGCTACGAGGGCTACACCTTC. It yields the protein CASSGGYEGYTF.

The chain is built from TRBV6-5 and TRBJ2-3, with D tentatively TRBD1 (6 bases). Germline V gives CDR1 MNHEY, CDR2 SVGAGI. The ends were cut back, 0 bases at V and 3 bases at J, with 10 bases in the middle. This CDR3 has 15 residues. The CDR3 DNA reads TGTGCCAGCAGTTACTCTACGACAGGAACAGATACGCAGTATTTT. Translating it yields CASSYSTTGTDTQYF.

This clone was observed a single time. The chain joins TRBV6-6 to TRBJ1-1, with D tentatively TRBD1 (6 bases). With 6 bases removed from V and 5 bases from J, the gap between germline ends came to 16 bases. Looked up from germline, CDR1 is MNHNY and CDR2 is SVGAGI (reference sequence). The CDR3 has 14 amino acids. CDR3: CASSLRDKGTEAFF. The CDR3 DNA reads TGTGCCAGCAGCCTTAGGGACAAAGGGACTGAAGCTTTCTTT.

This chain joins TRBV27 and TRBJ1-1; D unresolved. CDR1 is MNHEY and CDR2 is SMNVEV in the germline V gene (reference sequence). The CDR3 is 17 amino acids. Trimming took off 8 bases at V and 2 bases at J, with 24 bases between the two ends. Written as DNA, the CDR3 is TGTGCCAGCCTGGATGATGGCTTTGAACTACTAAACACTGAAGCTTTCTTT. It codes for CASLDDGFELLNTEAFF.

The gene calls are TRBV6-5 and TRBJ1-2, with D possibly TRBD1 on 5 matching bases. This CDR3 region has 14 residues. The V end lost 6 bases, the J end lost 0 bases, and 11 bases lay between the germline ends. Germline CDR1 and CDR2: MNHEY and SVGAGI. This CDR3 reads CASRSGGSNYGYTF. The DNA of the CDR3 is TGTGCCAGCAGGTCGGGGGGGTCTAACTATGGCTACACCTTC.

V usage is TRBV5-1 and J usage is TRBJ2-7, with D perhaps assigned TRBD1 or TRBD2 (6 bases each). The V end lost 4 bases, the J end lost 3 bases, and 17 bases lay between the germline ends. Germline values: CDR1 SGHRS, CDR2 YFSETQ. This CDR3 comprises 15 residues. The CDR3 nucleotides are TGCGCCAGCAGCGTGGGGGGCGAGGGAGGCTACGAGCAGTACTTC. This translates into CASSVGGEGGYEQYF.

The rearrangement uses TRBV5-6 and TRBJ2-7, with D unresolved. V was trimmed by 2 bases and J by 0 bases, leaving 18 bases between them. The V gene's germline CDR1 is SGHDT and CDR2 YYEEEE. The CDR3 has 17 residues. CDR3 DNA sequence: TGTGCCAGCAGCTTAATCCCGAGACCCGTGGGCTCCTACGAGCAGTACTTC. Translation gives CASSLIPRPVGSYEQYF.

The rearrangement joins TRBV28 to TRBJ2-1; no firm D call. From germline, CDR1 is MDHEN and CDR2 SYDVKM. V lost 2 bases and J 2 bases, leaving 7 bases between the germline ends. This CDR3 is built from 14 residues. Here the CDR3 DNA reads TGTGCCAGCAGTTTACAAGGGACCTACAATGAGCAGTTCTTC. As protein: CASSLQGTYNEQFF.

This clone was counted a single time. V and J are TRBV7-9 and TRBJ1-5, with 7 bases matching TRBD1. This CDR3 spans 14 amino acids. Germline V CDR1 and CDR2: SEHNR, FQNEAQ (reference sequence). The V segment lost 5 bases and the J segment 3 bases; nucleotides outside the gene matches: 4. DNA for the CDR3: TGTGCCAGCAGCCCGGGACAGTACAATCAGCCCCAGCATTTT. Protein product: CASSPGQYNQPQHF.

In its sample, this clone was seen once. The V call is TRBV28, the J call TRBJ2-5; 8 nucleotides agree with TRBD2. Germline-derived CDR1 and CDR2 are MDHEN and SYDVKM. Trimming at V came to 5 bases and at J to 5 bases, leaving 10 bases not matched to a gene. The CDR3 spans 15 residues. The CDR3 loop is CASSAPERGLETQYF. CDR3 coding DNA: TGTGCCAGCAGTGCTCCGGAGCGGGGGCTTGAGACCCAGTACTTC.

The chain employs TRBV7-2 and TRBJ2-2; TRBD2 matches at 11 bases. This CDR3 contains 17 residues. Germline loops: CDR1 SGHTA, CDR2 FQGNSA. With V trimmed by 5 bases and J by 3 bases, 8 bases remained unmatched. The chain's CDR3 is CASSKLAGGADTGELFF. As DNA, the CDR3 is TGTGCCAGCAGCAAGCTAGCGGGGGGAGCGGACACCGGGGAGCTGTTTTTT.

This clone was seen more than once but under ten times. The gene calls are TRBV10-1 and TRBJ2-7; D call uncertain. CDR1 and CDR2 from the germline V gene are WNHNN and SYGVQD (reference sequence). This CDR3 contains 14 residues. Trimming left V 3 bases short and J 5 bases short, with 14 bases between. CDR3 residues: CASSDLSSLDEQYF. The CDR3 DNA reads TGCGCCAGCAGTGATTTATCAAGCCTAGACGAGCAGTACTTC.

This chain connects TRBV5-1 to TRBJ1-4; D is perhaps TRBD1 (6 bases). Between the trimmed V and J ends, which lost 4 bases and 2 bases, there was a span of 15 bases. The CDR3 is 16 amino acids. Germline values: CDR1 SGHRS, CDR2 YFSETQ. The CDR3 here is CASSREGGSTNEKLFF. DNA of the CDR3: TGCGCCAGCAGCCGAGAAGGGGGTTCCACTAATGAAAAACTGTTTTTT.

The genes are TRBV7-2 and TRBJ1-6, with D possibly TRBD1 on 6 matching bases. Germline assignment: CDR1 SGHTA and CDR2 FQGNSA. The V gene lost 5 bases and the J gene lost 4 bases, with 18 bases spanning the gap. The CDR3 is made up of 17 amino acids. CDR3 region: CASSATAVGGYNSPLHF. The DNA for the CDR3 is TGTGCCAGCAGCGCGACCGCCGTAGGGGGGTATAATTCACCCCTCCACTTT. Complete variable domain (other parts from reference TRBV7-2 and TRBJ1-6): GAGVSQSPSNKVTEKGKDVELRCDPISGHTALYWYRQSLGQGLEFLIYFQGNSAPDKSGLPSDRFSAERTGGSVSTLTIQRTQQEDSAVYLCASSATAVGGYNSPLHFGNGTRLTVT.

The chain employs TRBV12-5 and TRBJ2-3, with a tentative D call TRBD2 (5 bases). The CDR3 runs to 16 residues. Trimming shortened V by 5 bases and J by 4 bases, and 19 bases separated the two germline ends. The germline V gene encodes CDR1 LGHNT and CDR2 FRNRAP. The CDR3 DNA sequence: TGTGCTAGTGGTCCAGTTTTAGCGAGAGCTTCAGATACGCAGTATTTT. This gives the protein CASGPVLARASDTQYF.

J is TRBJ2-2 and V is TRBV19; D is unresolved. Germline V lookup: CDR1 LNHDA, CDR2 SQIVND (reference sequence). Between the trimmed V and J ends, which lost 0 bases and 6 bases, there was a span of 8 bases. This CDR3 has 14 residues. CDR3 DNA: TGTGCCAGTAGTATAGAAACAGCTGCCGGGGAGCTGTTTTTT. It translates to CASSIETAAGELFF.

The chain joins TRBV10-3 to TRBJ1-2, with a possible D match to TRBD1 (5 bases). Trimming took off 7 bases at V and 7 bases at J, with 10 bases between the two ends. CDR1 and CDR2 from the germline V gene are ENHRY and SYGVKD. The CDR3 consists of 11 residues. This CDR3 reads CAITGGVGYTF. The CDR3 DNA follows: TGTGCCATCACGGGGGGTGTTGGCTACACCTTC.